This TCR beta chain was observed in a study of spatial heterogeneity in lung cancer. The overall study: Sequence detection consistently recorded a greater number of beta-chain than alpha-chain sequences.

CDR3 length equals 17 residues. With V trimmed by 0 bases and J by 2 bases, 5 bases remained unmatched. Germline-derived CDR1 and CDR2 are SGHTA and FQGTGA. TCR cDNA molecules each carried a unique molecular identifier. MiXCR, applied by TCRdb to the 5' RACE reads, yields one record per CDR3 protein. The sample carries roughly 25,000 distinct CDR3 sequences, 4% to 5% recorded once. The time point was: sample taken at primary tumor resection. TCRs were sequenced from unsorted whole RNA of tumor, nontumor lung or PBMC. The donors comprised 60 to 85 untreated early-stage non-small cell lung cancer patients. This clonotype appeared many times. No antigen is known for it. Overall study findings and caveats: Whereas they appeared in blood less at follow-up, ubiquitous expanded tumor TCRs appeared there more at resection.

This specimen was PBMCs, taken at surgery. The source of this sequence is a male donor with early-stage non-small cell lung cancer. The rearrangement links TRBV7-3 to TRBJ2-1; 9 positions agree with TRBD2. CDR3 amino acids: CASSLTGSGGTYNEQFF. CDR3 coding DNA: TGTGCCAGCAGCTTAACGGGTAGCGGGGGTACCTACAATGAGCAGTTCTTC.